Presented here are 21 T cell receptor beta chains from one specimen sequenced in a study of identical twins (dated by TCRdb to 2015 to 2016). Library preparation employed 5' RACE. This sample was sequenced with an Illumina HiSeq 2000. TCRdb reran the public reads through fastp at Q25 and MiXCR, keeping productive beta chains. Rows matching on CDR3 protein sequence are summarized as one entry with the most common DNA and genes. The sample includes just over 450,000 distinct CDR3 sequences, with approximately 15% observed a single time. About 0.53% of the sample belongs to the ten largest clones. Another study also made use of these data, one on yellow fever vaccine responses in identical twins.

The sequencing input was CD4+ T cells sorted from blood. The receptors shown here come from a woman aged 18-30 years in good health.

This clonotype was detected a few times. V gene TRBV15 combines with J gene TRBJ2-3, with 7 positions matching TRBD2. V gave up 5 bases and J gave up 2 bases; unmatched junction bases: 7. There are 15 residues in the CDR3. From germline, CDR1 is LNHNV and CDR2 YYDKDF (reference sequence). CDR3 sequence: CATSPGTSDTDTQYF. The CDR3 DNA reads as TGTGCCACCAGCCCTGGAACTAGCGACACAGATACGCAGTATTTT.

This clonotype was observed at least ten times. The rearrangement links TRBV11-2 to TRBJ2-3; 8 positions match TRBD1. The ends lost 3 bases at V and 8 bases at J; junction bases unmatched: 7. The CDR3 spans 14 residues. From germline, CDR1 is SGHAT and CDR2 FQNNGV. The CDR3: CASSLGRGLSTQYF. CDR3 nucleotides: TGTGCCAGCAGCTTGGGCAGGGGGCTCAGTACGCAGTATTTT.

The rearrangement links TRBV7-9 to TRBJ2-3; 9 bases line up with TRBD2. Germline V gene sequence: CDR1 SEHNR, CDR2 FQNEAQ (reference sequence). Trimming at V came to 3 bases and at J to 2 bases, leaving 6 bases not matched to a gene. This CDR3 contains 16 residues. CDR3 coding DNA: TGTGCCAGCAGCTTTCCCCTAGCGGGGACCACAGATACGCAGTATTTT. Its translation is CASSFPLAGTTDTQYF.

V gene TRBV7-9 combines with J gene TRBJ2-7, with a tentative D call TRBD1 (6 bases). The CDR3 is 14 amino acids. From germline, CDR1 is SEHNR and CDR2 FQNEAQ (reference sequence). V lost 4 bases to trimming and J lost 7 bases, with 17 bases between them. The chain's CDR3 is CASSSRDTRTEQYF. DNA for the CDR3: TGTGCCAGCAGCTCCCGGGACACCCGAACAGAGCAGTACTTC.

The chain carries TRBV4-3 and TRBJ2-6; D gene uncertain. The CDR3 consists of 15 residues. Germline V gives CDR1 LGHNA, CDR2 YSLEER. The V gene lost 6 bases and the J gene lost 0 bases, with 9 bases spanning the gap. The chain's CDR3 is CASRRSSSGANVLTF. The CDR3 nucleotides are TGCGCCAGCAGACGGTCTAGCTCTGGGGCCAACGTCCTGACTTTC.

The V gene is TRBV28, the J gene TRBJ1-1, with unresolved D. Germline CDR1 is MDHEN and CDR2 is SYDVKM. V dropped 2 bases and J dropped 0 bases, with 7 bases sitting between them. This CDR3 spans 14 amino acids. CDR3 sequence reads: CASSLTSLNTEAFF. The CDR3, as DNA: TGTGCCAGCAGTTTAACTTCGCTGAACACTGAAGCTTTCTTT.

This clonotype was recorded a few times. The gene calls are TRBV7-2 and TRBJ1-6; TRBD1 matches 10 bases. CDR1 SGHTA and CDR2 FQGNSA come from the germline V gene. The CDR3 sequence is 14 residues long. After removal of 4 bases from V and 10 bases from J, the junction contained 4 bases not matched to a gene. The chain's CDR3 is CASSSGQGGSPLHF. CDR3 nucleotides: TGTGCCAGCAGCTCCGGACAGGGGGGCTCACCCCTCCACTTT.

This clonotype showed up just a few times. The CDR3 is CSVDRDRVYEQYF. Here the CDR3 DNA reads TGCAGTGTCGACCGGGACAGGGTCTACGAGCAGTACTTC. The rearrangement uses TRBV20-1 and TRBJ2-7; TRBD1 matches 9 bases. Germline assignment: CDR1 DFQATT and CDR2 SNEGSKA (reference sequence). The CDR3 runs 13 residues. V lost 7 bases and J lost 3; bases outside the gene matches: 7.

This clonotype was seen a handful of times. The chain links TRBV20-1 to TRBJ2-5; D remains ambiguous. The CDR3 is made up of 15 amino acids. Germline-derived CDR1 and CDR2 are DFQATT and SNEGSKA (reference sequence). The germline V and J ends were trimmed by 2 bases and 1 base, with 14 bases remaining between them. The CDR3 DNA reads as TGCAGTGCTAGATCCCTCGTTAGAACCCAAGAGACCCAGTACTTC. The encoded protein is CSARSLVRTQETQYF.

This clonotype was detected once. V and J are TRBV4-1 and TRBJ2-7; D is perhaps TRBD2 (5 bases). Trimming left V 1 base short and J 6 bases short, with 10 bases between. CDR3 size: 13 residues. Germline lookup yields CDR1 MGHRA and CDR2 YSYEKL. Written as DNA, the CDR3 is TGCGCCAGCAGCCAAGCCCTCCGGGGCGAGCAGTACTTC. It codes for CASSQALRGEQYF.

The chain employs TRBV2 and TRBJ2-4; D is unresolved. The germline gives CDR1 SNHLY, CDR2 FYNNEI. The V and J ends lost 8 bases and 0 bases respectively, with 14 bases between them. This CDR3 is 15 amino acids long. The CDR3 nucleotides are TGTGCCAGCGGAAAGGGCGGTCTAGCCAAAAACATTCAGTACTTC. Translated: CASGKGGLAKNIQYF.

This clonotype was counted many times. This sequence joins TRBV5-1 and TRBJ2-1; TRBD2 matches 13 bases. The CDR3 totals 15 residues. Germline loops: CDR1 SGHRS, CDR2 YFSETQ. Trimming at V came to 2 bases and at J to 8 bases, leaving 4 bases not matched to a gene. As DNA, the CDR3 is TGCGCCAGCAGCTTCGGACTAGCGGGAGTGGATGAGCAGTTCTTC. Translation: CASSFGLAGVDEQFF.

V usage is TRBV3-1 and J usage is TRBJ2-2; 8 bases fit TRBD2. The CDR3 runs 21 residues. Germline trimming cut 0 bases from V and 0 bases from J; bases unmatched to any gene: 15. Germline CDR1 is LGHDT and CDR2 is YNNKEL (reference sequence). CDR3 in amino acids: CASSQDPGRWGLGANTGELFF. The CDR3 DNA reads as TGTGCCAGCAGCCAAGACCCAGGACGCTGGGGACTAGGCGCGAACACCGGGGAGCTGTTTTTT.

This clonotype has only a few counts. The chain is built from TRBV2 and TRBJ2-1; 10 bases align to TRBD2. V was clipped by 6 bases and J by 8 bases; unmatched bases: 10. From germline, CDR1 is SNHLY and CDR2 FYNNEI. The CDR3 consists of 15 residues. CDR3 amino acids: CASRLPSGSIHEQFF. The CDR3 region has the DNA TGTGCCAGCAGACTTCCTAGCGGGAGTATCCATGAGCAGTTCTTC.

This clonotype was seen a few times. This rearrangement joins TRBV5-1 to TRBJ2-3; 8 positions match TRBD1. The CDR3 loop spans 18 amino acids. The germline V gene has CDR1 SGHRS and CDR2 YFSETQ. After removal of 4 bases from V and 5 bases from J, the junction contained 18 bases not matched to a gene. The CDR3 coding sequence is TGCGCCAGCAGCCGGACAGGGAATGCTGGGGGCCTCAGAGATACGCAGTATTTT. Protein sequence: CASSRTGNAGGLRDTQYF.

The table lists this clonotype with a few counts. V and J are TRBV27 and TRBJ2-7, with 7 bases matching TRBD2. The V gene end was trimmed by 8 bases and the J gene end by 1 base; junction bases not matched to a gene: 8. The CDR3 has 14 residues. Germline V gene data show CDR1 as MNHEY and CDR2 as SMNVEV (reference sequence). This chain's CDR3 is CASSKRDASYEQYF. The DNA for the CDR3 is TGTGCCAGCTCTAAGCGGGATGCGTCCTACGAGCAGTACTTC.

V is TRBV20-1 and J is TRBJ2-7; 7 positions match TRBD2. Per germline, CDR1 DFQATT and CDR2 SNEGSKA (reference sequence). V shed 3 bases, J shed 2 bases, and the junction held 7 bases outside the gene matches. CDR3 length: 14 amino acids. The CDR3 protein is CSASLAVTTYEQYF. The CDR3 DNA follows: TGCAGTGCTAGCCTAGCGGTGACAACCTACGAGCAGTACTTC.

This clonotype has a handful of counts. The CDR3 bases are TGTGCCAGCCGACTAGCGGGGAGAAATGAGCAGTTCTTC. This translates into CASRLAGRNEQFF. The rearrangement joins TRBV18 to TRBJ2-1, with 11 bases that match TRBD2. The CDR3 is made up of 13 amino acids. Trimming cost V 8 bases and J 7 bases; bases outside gene matches: 4. The germline gives CDR1 KGHSH, CDR2 LQKENI.

A few counts support this clonotype. The chain links TRBV5-1 to TRBJ2-1; the match to TRBD2 covers 10 bases. The trim removed 2 bases at V and 9 bases at J, leaving 14 bases unmatched. Germline values: CDR1 SGHRS, CDR2 YFSETQ. The CDR3 has 17 residues. In nucleotides, the CDR3 is TGCGCCAGCAGCTTATCTCCACTAGCGGGAACTGGGGGTGAGCAGTTCTTC. Translated: CASSLSPLAGTGGEQFF. The complete variable domain, with remaining parts taken from reference TRBV5-1 and TRBJ2-1, reads KAGVTQTPRYLIKTRGQQVTLSCSPISGHRSVSWYQQTPGQGLQFLFEYFSETQRNKGNFPGRFSGRQFSNSRSEMNVSTLELGDSALYLCASSLSPLAGTGGEQFFGPGTRLTVL.

This clonotype was detected only a few times. CDR3 region: CSAETSTKSDTQYF. The CDR3, as DNA: TGCAGTGCCGAAACTAGTACGAAGTCAGATACGCAGTATTTT. The chain employs TRBV20-1 and TRBJ2-3; possible D gene TRBD2, 5 bases. The CDR3 runs to 14 residues. Germline loops: CDR1 DFQATT, CDR2 SNEGSKA (reference sequence). The V gene lost 6 bases and the J gene lost 4 bases, with 17 bases spanning the gap.

Only a few counts were recorded for this clonotype. V and J are TRBV12-3 or TRBV12-4 and TRBJ1-2; TRBD1 might be the D (6 bases). This CDR3 is 15 amino acids long. V lost 5 bases to trimming and J lost 7 bases, with 20 bases between them. This CDR3 reads CASSPRGGPRGGYTF. The CDR3 DNA follows: TGTGCCAGCAGTCCACGTGGGGGCCCGCGGGGTGGCTACACCTTC.